The clone carrying this T cell receptor beta chain was counted a single time. This sample was taken from a study of blood T cell repertoires in COVID-19. Overall study context: PBMCs, B-cell-depleted T cells, or T cells provided the cDNA or gDNA that made up the material.

V was pared by 4 bases and J by 0 bases, with 11 bases between. CDR1 and CDR2 from the germline V gene are GTSNPN and SVGIG (reference sequence). The CDR3 length is 14 residues. The method was immunoSEQ multiplex PCR; TCRdb's version includes in-frame clones alone and lacks a portion of them. This table has about 320,000 clones, over 85% appearing once. The TCR sequence derives from a woman aged 30 to 39 with COVID-19, enrolled during active disease. This chain uses TRBV30 with TRBJ2-3; a weak D match, TRBD2 (5 bases). The sequencing input was peripheral blood. In nucleotides, the CDR3 is TGTGCCTGGAACACGGGGTCTAGCACAGATACGCAGTATTTT. It yields the protein CAWNTGSSTDTQYF.